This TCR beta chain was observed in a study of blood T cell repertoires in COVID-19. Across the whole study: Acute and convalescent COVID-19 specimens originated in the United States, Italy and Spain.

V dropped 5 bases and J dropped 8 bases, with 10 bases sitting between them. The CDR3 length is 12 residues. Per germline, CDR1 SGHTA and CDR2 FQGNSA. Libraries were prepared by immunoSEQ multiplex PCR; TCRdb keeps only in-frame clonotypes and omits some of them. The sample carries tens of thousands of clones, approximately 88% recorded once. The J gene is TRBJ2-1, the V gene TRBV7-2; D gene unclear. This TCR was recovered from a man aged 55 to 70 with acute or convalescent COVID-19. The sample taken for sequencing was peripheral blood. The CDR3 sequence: CASSTHEDEQFF. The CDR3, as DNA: TGTGCCAGCAGCACCCATGAGGATGAGCAGTTCTTC.